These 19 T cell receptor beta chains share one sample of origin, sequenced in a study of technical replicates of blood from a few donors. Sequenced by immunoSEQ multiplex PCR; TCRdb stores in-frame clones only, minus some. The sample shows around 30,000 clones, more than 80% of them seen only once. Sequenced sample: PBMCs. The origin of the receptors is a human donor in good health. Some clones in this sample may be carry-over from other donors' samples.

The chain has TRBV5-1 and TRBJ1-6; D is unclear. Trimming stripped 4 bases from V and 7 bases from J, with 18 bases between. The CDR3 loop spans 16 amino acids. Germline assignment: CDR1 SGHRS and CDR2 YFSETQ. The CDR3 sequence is CASSQDHGRVNSPLHF. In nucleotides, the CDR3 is TGCGCCAGCAGCCAGGATCATGGGAGGGTCAATTCACCCCTCCACTTT. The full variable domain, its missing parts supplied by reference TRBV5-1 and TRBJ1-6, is KAGVTQTPRYLIKTRGQQVTLSCSPISGHRSVSWYQQTPGQGLQFLFEYFSETQRNKGNFPGRFSGRQFSNSRSEMNVSTLELGDSALYLCASSQDHGRVNSPLHFGNGTRLTVT.

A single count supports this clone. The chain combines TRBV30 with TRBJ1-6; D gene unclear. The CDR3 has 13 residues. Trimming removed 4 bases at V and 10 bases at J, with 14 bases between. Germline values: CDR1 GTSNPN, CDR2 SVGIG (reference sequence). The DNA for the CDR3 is TGTGCCTGGACGACTCGTGGTCGGTCACCCCTCCACTTT. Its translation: CAWTTRGRSPLHF.

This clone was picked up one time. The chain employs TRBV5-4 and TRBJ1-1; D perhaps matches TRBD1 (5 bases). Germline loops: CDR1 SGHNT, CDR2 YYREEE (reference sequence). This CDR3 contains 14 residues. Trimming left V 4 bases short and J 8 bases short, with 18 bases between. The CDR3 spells CASSTPLRVEEAFF. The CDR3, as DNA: TGTGCCAGCAGCACCCCGCTCAGGGTAGAGGAAGCTTTCTTT.

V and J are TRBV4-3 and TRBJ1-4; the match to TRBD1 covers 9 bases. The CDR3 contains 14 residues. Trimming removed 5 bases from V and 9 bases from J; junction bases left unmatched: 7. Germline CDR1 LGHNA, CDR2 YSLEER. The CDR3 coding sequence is TGCGCCAGCAGCAAGGACAGGGGACGGAAAAAACTGTTTTTT. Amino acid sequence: CASSKDRGRKKLFF.

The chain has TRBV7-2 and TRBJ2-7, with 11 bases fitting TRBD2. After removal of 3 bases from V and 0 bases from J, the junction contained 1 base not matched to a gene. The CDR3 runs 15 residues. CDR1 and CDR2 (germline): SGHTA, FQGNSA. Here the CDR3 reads CASSFTSGGSYEQYF. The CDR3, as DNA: TGTGCCAGCAGCTTCACTAGCGGGGGCTCCTACGAGCAGTACTTC.

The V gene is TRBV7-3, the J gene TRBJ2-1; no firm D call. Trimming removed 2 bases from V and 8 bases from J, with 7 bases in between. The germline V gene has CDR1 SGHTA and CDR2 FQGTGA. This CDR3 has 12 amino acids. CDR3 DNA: TGTGCCAGCAGCTTACTAGGAGATGAGCAGTTCTTC. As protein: CASSLLGDEQFF.

The CDR3 is CASSEDPLGGNTIYF. DNA of the CDR3: TGTGCCAGCAGTGAAGACCCCCTCGGGGGAAACACCATATATTTT. The chain combines TRBV6-1 with TRBJ1-3; D gene uncertain. V gave up 1 base and J gave up 4 bases, with 11 bases separating them. Germline-derived CDR1 and CDR2 are MNHNS and SASEGT. The CDR3 runs to 15 residues.

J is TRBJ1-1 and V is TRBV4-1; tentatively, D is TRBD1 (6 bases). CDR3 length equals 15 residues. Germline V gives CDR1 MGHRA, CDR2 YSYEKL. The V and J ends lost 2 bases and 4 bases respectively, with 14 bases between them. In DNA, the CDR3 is TGCGCCAGCAGCCAAAAGGGACACTCAGGCACTGAAGCTTTCTTT. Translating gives CASSQKGHSGTEAFF.

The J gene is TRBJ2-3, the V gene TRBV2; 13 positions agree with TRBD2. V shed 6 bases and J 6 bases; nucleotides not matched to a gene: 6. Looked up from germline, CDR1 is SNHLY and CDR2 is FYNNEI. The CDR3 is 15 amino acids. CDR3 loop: CASRPTSGGRDTQYF. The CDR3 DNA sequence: TGTGCCAGCAGGCCGACTAGCGGGGGGAGGGATACGCAGTATTTT.

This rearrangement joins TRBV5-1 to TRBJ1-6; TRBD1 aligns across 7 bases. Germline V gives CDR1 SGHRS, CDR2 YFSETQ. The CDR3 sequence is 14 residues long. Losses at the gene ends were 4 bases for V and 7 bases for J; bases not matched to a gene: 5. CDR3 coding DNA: TGCGCCAGCAGCCCGGACAGGTTAAATTCACCCCTCCACTTT. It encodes CASSPDRLNSPLHF.

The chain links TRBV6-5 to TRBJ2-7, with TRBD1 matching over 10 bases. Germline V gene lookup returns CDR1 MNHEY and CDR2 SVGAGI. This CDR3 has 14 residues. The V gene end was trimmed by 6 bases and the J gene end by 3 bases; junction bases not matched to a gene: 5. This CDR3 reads CASSLGTGVYEQYF. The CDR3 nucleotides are TGTGCCAGCAGCCTCGGGACAGGGGTCTACGAGCAGTACTTC.

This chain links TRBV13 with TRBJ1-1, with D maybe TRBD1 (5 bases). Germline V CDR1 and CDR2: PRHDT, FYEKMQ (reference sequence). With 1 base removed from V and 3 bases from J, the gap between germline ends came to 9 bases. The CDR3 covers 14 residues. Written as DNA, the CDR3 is TGTGCCAGCAGCTTAGAAGGGGAGGACACTGAAGCTTTCTTT. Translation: CASSLEGEDTEAFF.

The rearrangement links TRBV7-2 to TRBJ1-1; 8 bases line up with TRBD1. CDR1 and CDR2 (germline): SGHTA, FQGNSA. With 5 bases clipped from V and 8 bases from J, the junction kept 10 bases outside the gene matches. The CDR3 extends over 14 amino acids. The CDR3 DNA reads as TGTGCCAGCAGCCCCGGACAGGGACCGGCGGAAGCTTTCTTT. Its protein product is CASSPGQGPAEAFF.

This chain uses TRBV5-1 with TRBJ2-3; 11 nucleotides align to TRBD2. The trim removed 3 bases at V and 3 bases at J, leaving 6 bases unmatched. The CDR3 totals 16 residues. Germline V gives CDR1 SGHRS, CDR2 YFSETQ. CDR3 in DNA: TGCGCCAGCAGCTCGGTAGCGGGAGGGTTAACAGATACGCAGTATTTT. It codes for CASSSVAGGLTDTQYF.

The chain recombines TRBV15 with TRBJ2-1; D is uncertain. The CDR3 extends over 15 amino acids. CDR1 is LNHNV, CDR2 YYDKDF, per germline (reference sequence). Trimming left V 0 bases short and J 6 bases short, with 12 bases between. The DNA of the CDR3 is TGTGCCACCAGCAGAGATCTAAGCACCATCAATGAGCAGTTCTTC. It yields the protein CATSRDLSTINEQFF. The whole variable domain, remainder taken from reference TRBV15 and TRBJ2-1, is DAMVIQNPRYQVTQFGKPVTLSCSQTLNHNVMYWYQQKSSQAPKLLFHYYDKDFNNEADTPDNFQSRRPNTSFCFLDIRSPGLGDTAMYLCATSRDLSTINEQFFGPGTRLTVL.

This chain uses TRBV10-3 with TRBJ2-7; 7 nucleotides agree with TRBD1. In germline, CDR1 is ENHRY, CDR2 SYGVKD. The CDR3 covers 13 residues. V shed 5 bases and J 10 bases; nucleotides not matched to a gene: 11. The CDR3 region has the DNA TGTGCCATCAGTCCTGGACAGGCGGCGGACCAGTACTTC. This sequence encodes CAISPGQAADQYF.

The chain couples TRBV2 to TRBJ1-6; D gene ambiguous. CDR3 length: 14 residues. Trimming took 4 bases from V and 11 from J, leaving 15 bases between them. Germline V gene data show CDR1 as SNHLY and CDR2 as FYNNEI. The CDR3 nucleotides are TGTGCCAGCAGTGGCGTGGTTCCCATGACACCCCTCCACTTT. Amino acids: CASSGVVPMTPLHF.

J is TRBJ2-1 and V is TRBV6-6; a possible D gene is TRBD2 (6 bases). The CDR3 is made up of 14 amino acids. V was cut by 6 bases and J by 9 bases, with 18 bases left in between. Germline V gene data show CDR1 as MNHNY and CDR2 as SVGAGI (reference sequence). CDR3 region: CASRGESSVGEQFF. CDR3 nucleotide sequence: TGTGCCAGCAGGGGGGAGTCTAGCGTTGGTGAGCAGTTCTTC.

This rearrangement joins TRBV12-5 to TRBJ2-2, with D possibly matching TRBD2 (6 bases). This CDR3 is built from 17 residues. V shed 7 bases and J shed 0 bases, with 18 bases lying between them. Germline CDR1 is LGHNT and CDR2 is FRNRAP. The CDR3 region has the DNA TGTGCTAGTGCTCCCCGGCCGGCGGGAACGAACACCGGGGAGCTGTTTTTT. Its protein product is CASAPRPAGTNTGELFF.